This paragraph reports one TCR beta chain. The data originate from a study of T cell changes during pregnancy in multiple sclerosis. This CDR3 contains 17 residues. CDR1 GTSNPN and CDR2 SVGIG come from the germline V gene (reference sequence). After removal of 1 base from V and 3 bases from J, the junction contained 9 bases not matched to a gene. TCRdb's table, derived via immunoSEQ multiplex PCR, lists solely in-frame clones and lacks some. The sample lists 50,000 to 70,000 clones, 93% occurring once. Sequenced here: peripheral blood, sampled after pregnancy. This chain joins TRBV30 and TRBJ2-7; 13 bases align to TRBD2. This TCR came from a female donor with multiple sclerosis, enrolled in a pregnancy study. CDR3 sequence (DNA): TGTGCCTGGAGTGGCGGCCGACTAGCGGGAGGACACTACGAGCAGTACTTC. Translated, it gives CAWSGGRLAGGHYEQYF.